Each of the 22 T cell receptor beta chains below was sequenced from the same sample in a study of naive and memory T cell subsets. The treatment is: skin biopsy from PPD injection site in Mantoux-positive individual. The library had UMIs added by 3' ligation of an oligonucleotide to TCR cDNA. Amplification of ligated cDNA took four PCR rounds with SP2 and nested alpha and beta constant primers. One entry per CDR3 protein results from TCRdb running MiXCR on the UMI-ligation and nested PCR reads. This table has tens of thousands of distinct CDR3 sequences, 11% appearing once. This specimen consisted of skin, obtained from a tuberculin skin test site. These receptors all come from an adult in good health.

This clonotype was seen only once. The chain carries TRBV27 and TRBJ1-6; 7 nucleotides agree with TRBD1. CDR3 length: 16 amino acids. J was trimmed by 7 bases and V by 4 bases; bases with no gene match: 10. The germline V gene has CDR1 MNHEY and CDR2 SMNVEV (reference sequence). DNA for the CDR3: TGTGCCAGCAGTTCCCCGACAGGGTTGGGCAATTCACCCCTCCACTTT. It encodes CASSSPTGLGNSPLHF.

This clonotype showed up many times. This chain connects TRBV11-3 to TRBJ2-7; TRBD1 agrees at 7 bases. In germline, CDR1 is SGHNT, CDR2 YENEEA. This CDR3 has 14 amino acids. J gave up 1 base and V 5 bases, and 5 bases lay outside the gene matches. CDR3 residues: CASSTRQGSYEQYF. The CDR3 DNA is TGTGCCAGCAGCACAAGACAGGGTTCCTACGAGCAGTACTTC.

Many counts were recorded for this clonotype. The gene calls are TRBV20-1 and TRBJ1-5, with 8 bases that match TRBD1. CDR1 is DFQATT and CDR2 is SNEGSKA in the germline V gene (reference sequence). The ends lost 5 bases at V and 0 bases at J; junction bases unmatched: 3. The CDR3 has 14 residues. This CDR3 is CSARDRFSNQPQHF. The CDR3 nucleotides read TGCAGTGCTCGGGACAGGTTTAGCAATCAGCCCCAGCATTTT.

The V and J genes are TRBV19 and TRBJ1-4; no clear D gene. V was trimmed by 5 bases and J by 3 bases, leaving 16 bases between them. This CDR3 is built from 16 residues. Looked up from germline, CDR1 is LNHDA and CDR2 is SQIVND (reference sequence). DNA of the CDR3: TGTGCCAGTAGTCTCGAGGACGGTGACTCTAATGAAAAACTGTTTTTT. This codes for CASSLEDGDSNEKLFF.

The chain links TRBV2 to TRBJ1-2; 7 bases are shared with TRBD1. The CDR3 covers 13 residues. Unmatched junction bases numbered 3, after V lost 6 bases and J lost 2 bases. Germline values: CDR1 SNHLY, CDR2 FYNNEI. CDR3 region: CASRTGRNYGYTF. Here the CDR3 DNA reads TGTGCCAGCAGGACAGGGCGCAACTATGGCTACACCTTC.

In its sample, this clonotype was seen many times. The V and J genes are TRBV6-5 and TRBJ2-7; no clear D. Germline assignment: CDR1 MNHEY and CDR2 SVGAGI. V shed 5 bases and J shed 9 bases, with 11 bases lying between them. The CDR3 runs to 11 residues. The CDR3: CASSQGSRQYF. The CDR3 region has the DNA TGTGCCAGCAGTCAAGGTTCCCGGCAGTACTTC.

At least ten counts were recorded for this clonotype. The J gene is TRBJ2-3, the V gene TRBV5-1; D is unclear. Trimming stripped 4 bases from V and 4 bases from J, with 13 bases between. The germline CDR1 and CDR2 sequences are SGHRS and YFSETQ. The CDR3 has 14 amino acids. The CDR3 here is CASSTSAGADTQYF. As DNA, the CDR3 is TGCGCCAGCAGCACCTCCGCTGGGGCAGATACGCAGTATTTT.

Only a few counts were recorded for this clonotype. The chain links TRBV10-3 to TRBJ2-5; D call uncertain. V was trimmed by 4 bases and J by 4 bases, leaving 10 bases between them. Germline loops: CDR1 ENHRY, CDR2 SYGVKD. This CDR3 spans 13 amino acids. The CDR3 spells CAISGTERETQYF. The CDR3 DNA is TGTGCCATCAGTGGCACGGAGAGAGAGACCCAGTACTTC.

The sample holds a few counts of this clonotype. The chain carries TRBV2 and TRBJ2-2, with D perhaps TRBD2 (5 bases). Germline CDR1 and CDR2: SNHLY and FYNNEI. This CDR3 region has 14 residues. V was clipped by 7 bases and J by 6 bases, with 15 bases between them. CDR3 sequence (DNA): TGTGCCAGCACTGGGGTCGGGGATTCCGGGGAGCTGTTTTTT. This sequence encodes CASTGVGDSGELFF.

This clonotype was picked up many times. CDR3 sequence reads: CASSAGTYDPNTQYF. The CDR3 bases are TGTGCCAGCAGCGCCGGGACTTACGATCCAAATACGCAGTATTTT. V and J are TRBV5-4 and TRBJ2-3; possibly TRBD2 for D (6 bases). Germline-derived CDR1 and CDR2 are SGHNT and YYREEE (reference sequence). Trimming removed 4 bases at V and 7 bases at J, with 19 bases between. This CDR3 region has 15 residues. The whole variable domain, filled in from reference TRBV5-4 and TRBJ2-3, reads ETGVTQSPTHLIKTRGQQVTLRCSSQSGHNTVSWYQQALGQGPQFIFQYYREEENGRGNFPPRFSGLQFPNYSSELNVNALELDDSALYLCASSAGTYDPNTQYFGPGTRLTVL.

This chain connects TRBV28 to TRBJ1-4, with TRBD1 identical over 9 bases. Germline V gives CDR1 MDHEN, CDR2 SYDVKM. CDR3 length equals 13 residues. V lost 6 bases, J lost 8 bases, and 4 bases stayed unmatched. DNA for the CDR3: TGTGCCAGCAGCAAGACAGGGGGGGAAAAACTGTTTTTT. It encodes CASSKTGGEKLFF.

The CDR3 sequence is CASSFGQAVLGTEAFF. DNA of the CDR3: TGTGCCAGCAGCTTCGGACAGGCCGTTTTAGGCACTGAAGCTTTCTTT. The rearrangement uses TRBV5-5 and TRBJ1-1, with 7 bases matching TRBD1. CDR1 and CDR2 from the germline V gene are SGHKS and YYEKEE (reference sequence). The V and J ends lost 2 bases and 4 bases, in that order; junction bases with no gene match: 11. This CDR3 region has 16 residues.

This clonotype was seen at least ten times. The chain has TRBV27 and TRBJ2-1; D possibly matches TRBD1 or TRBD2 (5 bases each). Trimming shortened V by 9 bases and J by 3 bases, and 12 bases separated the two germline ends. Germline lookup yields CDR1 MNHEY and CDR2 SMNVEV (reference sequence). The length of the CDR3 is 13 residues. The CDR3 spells CASPGRSYNEQFF. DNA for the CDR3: TGTGCCAGTCCGGGGCGAAGCTACAATGAGCAGTTCTTC.

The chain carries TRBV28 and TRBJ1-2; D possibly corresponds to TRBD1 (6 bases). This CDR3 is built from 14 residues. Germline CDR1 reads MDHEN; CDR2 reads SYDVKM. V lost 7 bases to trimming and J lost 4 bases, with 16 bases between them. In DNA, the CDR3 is TGTGCCAGCACCGCCCTCGGGGGCGGCTATGGCTACACCTTC. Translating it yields CASTALGGGYGYTF.

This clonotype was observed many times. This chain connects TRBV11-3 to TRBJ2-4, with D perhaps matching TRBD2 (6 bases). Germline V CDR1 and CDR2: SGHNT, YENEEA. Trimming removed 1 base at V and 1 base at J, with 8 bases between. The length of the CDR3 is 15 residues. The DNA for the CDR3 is TGTGCCAGCAGCTTAGGCGGGGCCGCCAAAAACATTCAGTACTTC. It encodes CASSLGGAAKNIQYF.

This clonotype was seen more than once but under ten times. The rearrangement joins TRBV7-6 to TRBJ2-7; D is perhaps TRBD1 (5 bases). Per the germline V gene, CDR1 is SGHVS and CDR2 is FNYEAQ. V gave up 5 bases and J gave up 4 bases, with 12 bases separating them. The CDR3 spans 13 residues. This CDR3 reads CASSQGVLYEQYF. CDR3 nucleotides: TGTGCCAGCAGCCAAGGGGTTTTGTACGAGCAGTACTTC.

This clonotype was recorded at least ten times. The CDR3 bases are TGTGCCAGCTCACCAGCCGCCGATAATGAGCAGTTCTTC. Amino acids: CASSPAADNEQFF. V and J are TRBV18 and TRBJ2-1; D unresolved. V lost 2 bases to trimming and J lost 7 bases, with 9 bases between them. The length of the CDR3 is 13 residues. Per germline, CDR1 KGHSH and CDR2 LQKENI.

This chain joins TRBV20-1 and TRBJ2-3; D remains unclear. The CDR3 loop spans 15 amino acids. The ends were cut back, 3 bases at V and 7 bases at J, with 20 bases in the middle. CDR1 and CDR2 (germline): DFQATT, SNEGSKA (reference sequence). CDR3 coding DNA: TGCAGTGCTAGTAGGCCAGGAGACGAGCAGCATACGCAGTATTTT. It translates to CSASRPGDEQHTQYF.

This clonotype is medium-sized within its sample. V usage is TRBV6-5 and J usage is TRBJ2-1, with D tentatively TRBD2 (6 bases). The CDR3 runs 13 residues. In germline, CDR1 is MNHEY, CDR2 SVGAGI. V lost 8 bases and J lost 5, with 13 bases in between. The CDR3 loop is CASGRQLNNEQFF. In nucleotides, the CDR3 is TGTGCCAGCGGGAGGCAACTAAACAATGAGCAGTTCTTC.

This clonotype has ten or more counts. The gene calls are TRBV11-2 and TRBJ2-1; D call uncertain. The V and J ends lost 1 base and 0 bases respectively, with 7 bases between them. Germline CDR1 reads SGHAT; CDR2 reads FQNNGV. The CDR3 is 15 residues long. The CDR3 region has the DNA TGTGCCAGCAGCTTAGGCAGCAGCTCCTACAATGAGCAGTTCTTC. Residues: CASSLGSSSYNEQFF.

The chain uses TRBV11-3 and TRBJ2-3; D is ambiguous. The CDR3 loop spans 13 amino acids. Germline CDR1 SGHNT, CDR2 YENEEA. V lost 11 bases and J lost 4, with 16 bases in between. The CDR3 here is CASQPAGSDTQYF. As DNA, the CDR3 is TGTGCCTCTCAACCCGCCGGGTCAGATACGCAGTATTTT.

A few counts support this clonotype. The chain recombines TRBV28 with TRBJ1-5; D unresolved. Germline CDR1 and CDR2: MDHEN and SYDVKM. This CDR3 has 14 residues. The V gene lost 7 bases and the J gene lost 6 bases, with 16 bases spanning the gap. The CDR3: CASTNIRTTQPQHF. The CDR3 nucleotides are TGTGCCAGCACCAATATCAGGACTACTCAGCCCCAGCATTTT.